This paragraph reports one T cell receptor (beta chain). Its target is not known. This sample was taken from a study of cytomegalovirus exposure and HLA in healthy donors. Findings and limits, study-wide: Under in vitro conditions, three CMV-associated chains were confirmed as specific for CMV antigens. With high specificity and sensitivity, the classifier reportedly diagnosed cytomegalovirus status. The authors enumerated roughly 160 TCR beta chains as linked to cytomegalovirus. Whilst most TCR sequences proved rare, a subset of public TCRs occurred across many donors.

The data were produced by immunoSEQ multiplex PCR, yet TCRdb's version contains in-frame clones alone and is incomplete. The sample lists about 120,000 clones; roughly 88% were seen once. CDR3 size: 18 residues. CDR1 and CDR2 from the germline V gene are SGDLS and YYNGEE. Unmatched junction bases numbered 11, after V lost 2 bases and J lost 0 bases. J is TRBJ2-7 and V is TRBV9; 10 positions match TRBD2. Sequencing was carried out using PBMCs. This sequence originates from a man in his late teens or twenties in good health and CMV-seronegative. The CDR3 DNA follows: TGTGCCAGCAGCGTCGGTCCTAGCGGGGGAACAGTCTCCTACGAGCAGTACTTC. Encoded protein: CASSVGPSGGTVSYEQYF.